The 14 T cell receptor beta chains below were found in one sample sequenced in a study of cytomegalovirus exposure and HLA in healthy donors (dated 2017 in TCRdb). Libraries were constructed by the immunoSEQ multiplex PCR assay. The multiplex PCR relied on a mix of 60 forward primers for TCR Vbeta segments and 13 reverse primers for TCR Jbeta segments. TCRdb took this table from immuneACCESS and kept in-frame rearrangements with V and J called. Such tables lack part of the clones; where checked against another copy, unresolved V genes explain under half of the gap, and the rest is unexplained. This sample has around 140,000 clones in its table, and around 87% of those were observed once. The ten most abundant clones make up more than 4% of the sample. Sequencing used PBMCs. The receptors here all came from a woman in her 30s in good health and CMV-seronegative.

The chain is built from TRBV27 and TRBJ1-4; D may be TRBD1 (6 bases). This CDR3 has 15 amino acids. Trimming took off 6 bases at V and 0 bases at J, with 11 bases between the two ends. Germline-derived CDR1 and CDR2 are MNHEY and SMNVEV (reference sequence). The CDR3 region is CASSRQVSTNEKLFF. The CDR3 DNA reads TGTGCCAGCAGCAGACAGGTTTCAACTAATGAAAAACTGTTTTTT.

The chain carries TRBV7-9 and TRBJ2-7; D perhaps matches TRBD1 (6 bases). V was pared by 5 bases and J by 0 bases, with 11 bases between. CDR1 and CDR2 from the germline V gene are SEHNR and FQNEAQ (reference sequence). The CDR3 is 14 residues long. The chain's CDR3 is CASSPRQDSYEQYF. Written as DNA, the CDR3 is TGTGCCAGCAGCCCTCGACAGGACTCCTACGAGCAGTACTTC.

The chain links TRBV5-1 to TRBJ2-1; TRBD1 aligns across 7 bases. The ends lost 4 bases at V and 2 bases at J; junction bases unmatched: 9. The CDR3 has 16 residues. The germline V gene encodes CDR1 SGHRS and CDR2 YFSETQ. As DNA, the CDR3 is TGCGCCAGCAGCCCATCGACAGGGTCCCCCTACAATGAGCAGTTCTTC. Protein: CASSPSTGSPYNEQFF.

This chain connects TRBV2 to TRBJ1-2; D is unclear. In germline, CDR1 is SNHLY, CDR2 FYNNEI. Trimming pared 7 bases from V and 2 bases from J, leaving 14 bases between. The CDR3 totals 14 residues. DNA for the CDR3: TGTGCCAGCAAGGAGGGCAGGCCCAACTATGGCTACACCTTC. Its protein is CASKEGRPNYGYTF.

The chain is built from TRBV9 and TRBJ2-1; TRBD2 matches 9 bases. The CDR3 is 19 amino acids. The junction had 20 bases not matched to a gene; V was cut back by 6 bases and J by 4 bases. The germline V gene has CDR1 SGDLS and CDR2 YYNGEE. The CDR3 loop reads CASTRTPRLAAIKYNEQFF. DNA of the CDR3: TGTGCCAGCACCCGGACCCCTCGACTAGCGGCTATAAAATACAATGAGCAGTTCTTC.

This chain links TRBV28 with TRBJ2-2; 8 nucleotides align to TRBD1. V lost 5 bases to trimming and J lost 7 bases; unmatched junction nucleotides: 9. Per germline, CDR1 MDHEN and CDR2 SYDVKM. The CDR3 totals 15 residues. CDR3 coding DNA: TGTGCCAGCAGTAACGCCGGGACAGGCGGCGGGGAGCTGTTTTTT. Translating it yields CASSNAGTGGGELFF.

This sequence joins TRBV6-1 and TRBJ2-7; D might be TRBD1 (5 bases). V lost 1 base and J lost 3, with 7 bases in between. This CDR3 contains 13 residues. Germline V lookup: CDR1 MNHNS, CDR2 SASEGT. CDR3 loop: CASSEDRIYEQYF. Here the CDR3 DNA reads TGTGCCAGCAGTGAAGACAGGATCTACGAGCAGTACTTC.

V and J are TRBV7-2 and TRBJ1-5; D is undetermined. The CDR3 has 15 amino acids. From germline, CDR1 is SGHTA and CDR2 FQGNSA. Trimming stripped 1 base from V and 7 bases from J, with 14 bases between. The CDR3 loop reads CASSLGPRVGQPQHF. CDR3 sequence (DNA): TGTGCCAGCAGCTTAGGGCCGAGGGTGGGGCAGCCCCAGCATTTT.

The chain uses TRBV27 and TRBJ1-3; D remains ambiguous. V was shortened by 8 bases and J by 3 bases, with 14 bases between the two germline ends. The CDR3 extends over 14 amino acids. Germline-derived CDR1 and CDR2 are MNHEY and SMNVEV (reference sequence). CDR3 sequence reads: CASSPTGLGNTIYF. For the CDR3, the DNA is TGTGCCAGCTCCCCCACTGGTCTTGGAAACACCATATATTTT.

J is TRBJ2-5 and V is TRBV6-5; D perhaps matches TRBD2 (5 bases). Trimming left V 2 bases short and J 3 bases short, with 10 bases between. This CDR3 is 14 amino acids long. Germline V gene lookup returns CDR1 MNHEY and CDR2 SVGAGI. The chain's CDR3 is CASSYQAGEETQYF. Written as DNA, the CDR3 is TGTGCCAGCAGTTACCAGGCCGGGGAAGAGACCCAGTACTTC.

The rearrangement joins TRBV2 to TRBJ2-4; D is possibly TRBD1 (5 bases). The CDR3 contains 16 residues. V was clipped by 4 bases and J by 1 base, with 14 bases between them. Germline V gene sequence: CDR1 SNHLY, CDR2 FYNNEI. The DNA of the CDR3 is TGTGCCAGCAGTGCCCGCAGGGTAATGGCCAAAAACATTCAGTACTTC. It codes for CASSARRVMAKNIQYF.

The CDR3 region is CASSFRGSDSYEQYF. CDR3 bases: TGTGCCAGCAGCTTCCGCGGGAGCGACTCCTACGAGCAGTACTTC. The chain carries TRBV11-2 and TRBJ2-7; 7 bases align to TRBD2. Trimming cost V 3 bases and J 0 bases; bases outside gene matches: 5. The germline gives CDR1 SGHAT, CDR2 FQNNGV. CDR3 length: 15 residues.

The V gene is TRBV7-2, the J gene TRBJ2-7; 9 positions agree with TRBD2. Losses at the gene ends were 5 bases for V and 0 bases for J; bases not matched to a gene: 5. Germline loops: CDR1 SGHTA, CDR2 FQGNSA. The CDR3 is made up of 15 amino acids. The CDR3 DNA reads TGTGCCAGCAGCAAGAGCGGGGGGTTCTCCTACGAGCAGTACTTC. It translates to CASSKSGGFSYEQYF. Drawing the rest from reference TRBV7-2 and TRBJ2-7, the complete variable domain is GAGVSQSPSNKVTEKGKDVELRCDPISGHTALYWYRQSLGQGLEFLIYFQGNSAPDKSGLPSDRFSAERTGGSVSTLTIQRTQQEDSAVYLCASSKSGGFSYEQYFGPGTRLTVT.

This clone was observed once. The CDR3 nucleotides read TGTGCCAGCAGCCCCCAAAGAGGAGGGAGGGAGACCCAGTACTTC. Its translation: CASSPQRGGRETQYF. The rearrangement joins TRBV5-5 to TRBJ2-5; a possible D gene is TRBD2 (6 bases). The ends were cut back, 4 bases at V and 5 bases at J, with 18 bases in the middle. The CDR3 spans 15 residues. Germline V gene lookup returns CDR1 SGHKS and CDR2 YYEKEE (reference sequence).